This TCR beta chain emerged from a study of cytomegalovirus exposure and HLA in healthy donors. PCR primers comprised 60 Vbeta and 13 Jbeta primers. Only in-frame clones appear in the TCRdb table, and some are missing; sequencing was by immunoSEQ multiplex PCR. The table has 95,000 to 100,000 clones, roughly three quarters seen once. Looked up from germline, CDR1 is SGHDT and CDR2 is YYEEEE. This CDR3 is built from 15 residues. V lost 4 bases and J 1 base, leaving 14 bases between the germline ends. The chain combines TRBV5-6 with TRBJ1-1; a possible D gene is TRBD1 (5 bases). The specimen was PBMCs. The clonotype was recovered from a man between 35 and 55 years old in good health and CMV-seronegative. The CDR3 DNA reads TGTGCCAGCAGCCCCCGAGGCCAGGGGAACACTGAAGCTTTCTTT. Encoded protein: CASSPRGQGNTEAFF.